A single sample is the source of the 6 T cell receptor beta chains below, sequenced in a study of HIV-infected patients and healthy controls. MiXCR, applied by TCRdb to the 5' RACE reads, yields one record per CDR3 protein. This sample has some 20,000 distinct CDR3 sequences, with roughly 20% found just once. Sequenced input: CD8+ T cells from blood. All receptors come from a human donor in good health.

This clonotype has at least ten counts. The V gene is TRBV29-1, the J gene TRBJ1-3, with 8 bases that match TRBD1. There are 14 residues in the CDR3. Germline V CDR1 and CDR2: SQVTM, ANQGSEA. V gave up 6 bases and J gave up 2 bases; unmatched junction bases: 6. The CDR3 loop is CSVSRTGTGNTIYF. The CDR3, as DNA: TGCAGCGTCTCTCGGACAGGGACTGGAAACACCATATATTTT.

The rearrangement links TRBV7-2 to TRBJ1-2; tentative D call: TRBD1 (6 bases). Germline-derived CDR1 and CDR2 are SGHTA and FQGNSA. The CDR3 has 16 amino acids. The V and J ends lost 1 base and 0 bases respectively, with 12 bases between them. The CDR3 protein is CASSLGEWTANYGYTF. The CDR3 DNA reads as TGTGCCAGCAGCTTAGGCGAGTGGACAGCTAACTATGGCTACACCTTC.

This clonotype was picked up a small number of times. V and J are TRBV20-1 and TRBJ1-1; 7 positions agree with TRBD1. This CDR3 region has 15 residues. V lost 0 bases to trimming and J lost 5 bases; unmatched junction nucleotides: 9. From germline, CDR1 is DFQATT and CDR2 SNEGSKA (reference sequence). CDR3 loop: CSARDPQGEGTEAFF. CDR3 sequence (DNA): TGCAGTGCTAGAGATCCCCAGGGGGAAGGGACTGAAGCTTTCTTT.

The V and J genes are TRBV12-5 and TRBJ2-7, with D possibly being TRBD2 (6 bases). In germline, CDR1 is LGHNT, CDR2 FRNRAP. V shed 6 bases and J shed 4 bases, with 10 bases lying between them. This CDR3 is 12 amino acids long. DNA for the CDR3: TGTGCTAGTGGGACCGGGGGATACGAGCAGTACTTC. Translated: CASGTGGYEQYF.

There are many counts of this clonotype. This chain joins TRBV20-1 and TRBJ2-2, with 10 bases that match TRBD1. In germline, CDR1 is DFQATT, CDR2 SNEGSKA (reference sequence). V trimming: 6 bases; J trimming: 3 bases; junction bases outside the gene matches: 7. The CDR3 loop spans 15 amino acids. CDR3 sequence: CSAHGQGGYTGELFF. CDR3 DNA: TGCAGTGCCCACGGACAGGGGGGTTACACCGGGGAGCTGTTTTTT.

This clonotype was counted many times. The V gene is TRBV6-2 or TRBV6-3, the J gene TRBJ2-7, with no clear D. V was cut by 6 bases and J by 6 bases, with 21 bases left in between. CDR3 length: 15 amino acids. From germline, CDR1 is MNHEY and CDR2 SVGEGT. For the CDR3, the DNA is TGTGCCAGCAGCCGAGGACCGGAAAGGCCGGGCGAGCAGTACTTC. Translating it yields CASSRGPERPGEQYF.